These 27 T cell receptor beta chains came from one sample sequenced in a study of control samples from healthy donors and cancer patients. Sequencing used immunoSEQ multiplex PCR; TCRdb keeps in-frame clones, though not all of them. Of 130,000 to 150,000 clones in the sample, over 85% were seen once. Sequencing input: blood. Receptors were obtained from a man younger than 35 in good health.

The CDR3 DNA reads TGTGCCAGCAGCGGATCAAGACAGGCTCTTCTGCAGGCTTTCTTT. Its protein product is CASSGSRQALLQAFF. The chain joins TRBV3-1 (or the pseudogene TRBV3-2) to TRBJ1-1; tentative D call: TRBD1 (6 bases). Looked up from germline, CDR1 is LGHDT and CDR2 is YNNKEL (reference sequence). Trimming left V 5 bases short and J 11 bases short, with 24 bases between. This CDR3 has 15 residues.

This sequence joins TRBV5-1 and TRBJ2-1; no definite D call. The ends were cut back, 0 bases at V and 2 bases at J, with 9 bases in the middle. This CDR3 is built from 15 residues. Germline V lookup: CDR1 SGHRS, CDR2 YFSETQ. This CDR3 reads CASSLVHRAYNEQFF. The CDR3, as DNA: TGCGCCAGCAGCTTGGTGCACAGAGCCTACAATGAGCAGTTCTTC.

The chain links TRBV7-3 to TRBJ1-1; no reliable D call. Germline V lookup: CDR1 SGHTA, CDR2 FQGTGA. The CDR3 runs 14 residues. With 2 bases removed from V and 5 bases from J, the gap between germline ends came to 12 bases. CDR3 sequence (DNA): TGTGCCAGCAGCTTATTAGGGTATGGGACTGAAGCTTTCTTT. This gives the protein CASSLLGYGTEAFF.

This chain joins TRBV7-9 and TRBJ2-7; unclear D gene. Trimming pared 2 bases from V and 6 bases from J, leaving 14 bases between. Looked up from germline, CDR1 is SEHNR and CDR2 is FQNEAQ (reference sequence). This CDR3 has 14 amino acids. In DNA, the CDR3 is TGTGCCAGCAGCTTAAGGCAGCACGGCCTCGAGCAGTACTTC. It translates to CASSLRQHGLEQYF.

Turning to this clone: The sample holds other DNA sequences that translate to the same CDR3. The chain is built from TRBV5-6 and TRBJ2-7; 9 bases line up with TRBD1. The CDR3 has 14 residues. V dropped 4 bases and J dropped 2; count of bases not matched to a gene: 4. Germline CDR1 SGHDT, CDR2 YYEEEE. As DNA, the CDR3 is TGTGCCAGCAGCCCGGACAGGGGAGCCTACGAGCAGTACTTC. Protein product: CASSPDRGAYEQYF.

This clone occurred once. The CDR3, as DNA: TGTGCCAGCAGCTTAGTTGCGGGGGAGAGCTCTGGAAACACCATATATTTT. Translated: CASSLVAGESSGNTIYF. The chain employs TRBV7-6 and TRBJ1-3, with D possibly being TRBD1 (5 bases). The CDR3 is 17 residues long. V shed 1 base and J shed 0 bases, with 13 bases lying between them. CDR1 SGHVS and CDR2 FNYEAQ come from the germline V gene.

The chain has TRBV5-1 and TRBJ2-2, with D possibly being TRBD1 (6 bases). The V end was cut by 7 bases, the J end by 5 bases, with 12 bases between. From germline, CDR1 is SGHRS and CDR2 YFSETQ. CDR3 length: 13 amino acids. The CDR3 protein is CASWGRGTGELFF. The CDR3 nucleotides are TGCGCCAGCTGGGGTAGGGGGACCGGGGAGCTGTTTTTT.

The chain has TRBV12-3 or TRBV12-4 and TRBJ2-7; 7 bases align to TRBD2. The CDR3 covers 12 residues. The J segment lost 6 bases and the V segment lost 3 bases, leaving 2 bases of the junction unmatched. The CDR3 DNA follows: TGTGCCAGCAGTTTTGGCGGGGGCGAGCAGTACTTC. Translating gives CASSFGGGEQYF.

The chain is built from TRBV7-6 and TRBJ2-7; 7 positions match TRBD1. Germline V CDR1 and CDR2: SGHVS, FNYEAQ. V dropped 5 bases and J dropped 4; count of bases not matched to a gene: 11. The CDR3 runs 15 residues. CDR3 bases: TGTGCCAGCAGCCTCGGGCCGGGACAGCTATACGAGCAGTACTTC. This codes for CASSLGPGQLYEQYF.

The CDR3 nucleotides read TGTGCCTGGAGTAGGGGGGGGAGGGAGACCCAGTACTTC. As protein: CAWSRGGRETQYF. The chain carries TRBV30 and TRBJ2-5; possible D gene TRBD2, 7 bases. Germline V gives CDR1 GTSNPN, CDR2 SVGIG (reference sequence). The CDR3 extends over 13 amino acids. V was trimmed by 2 bases and J by 5 bases, leaving 12 bases between them.

V and J are TRBV7-2 and TRBJ1-2; tentatively, D is TRBD1 (5 bases). The CDR3 extends over 13 amino acids. Trimming took 5 bases from V and 4 from J, leaving 11 bases between them. In germline, CDR1 is SGHTA, CDR2 FQGNSA. This CDR3 is CASSGQESYGYTF. The CDR3 nucleotides are TGTGCCAGCAGCGGACAAGAAAGCTATGGCTACACCTTC. Combining the CDR3 with reference TRBV7-2 and TRBJ1-2 gives the whole variable domain GAGVSQSPSNKVTEKGKDVELRCDPISGHTALYWYRQSLGQGLEFLIYFQGNSAPDKSGLPSDRFSAERTGGSVSTLTIQRTQQEDSAVYLCASSGQESYGYTFGSGTRLTVV.

The DNA of the CDR3 is TGTGCCTCCATCGCAGAACCTAGCACAGATACGCAGTATTTT. It translates to CASIAEPSTDTQYF. V is TRBV10-3 and J is TRBJ2-3, with D hard to call. Trimming took off 11 bases at V and 0 bases at J, with 15 bases between the two ends. The V gene's germline CDR1 is ENHRY and CDR2 SYGVKD. This CDR3 comprises 14 residues.

Concerning this clone: Different DNA sequences within this sample yield the same CDR3. J is TRBJ1-2 and V is TRBV29-1; 8 positions agree with TRBD1. The V gene end was trimmed by 6 bases and the J gene end by 4 bases; junction bases not matched to a gene: 16. Germline CDR1 and CDR2: SQVTM and ANQGSEA. The CDR3 is made up of 16 amino acids. Here the CDR3 DNA reads TGCAGCGTCGCGGTAAAAGCCGGGACAGGTCTCTATGGCTACACCTTC. Translation: CSVAVKAGTGLYGYTF.

The V call is TRBV23-1, the J call TRBJ1-1; D remains ambiguous. TRBV23-1 is designated an ORF whose function remains uncertain. Trimming pared 1 base from V and 4 bases from J, leaving 16 bases between. The CDR3 consists of 16 residues. CDR3 sequence (DNA): TGCGCCAGCAGTCAATACGTCCAAGCGACCAGCACTGAAGCTTTCTTT. Translating it yields CASSQYVQATSTEAFF.

This clone showed up just once. V usage is TRBV4-2 and J usage is TRBJ1-2; the D gene is possibly TRBD1 (6 bases). Per germline, CDR1 LGHNA and CDR2 YNFKEQ. The CDR3 consists of 16 residues. V shed 1 base and J shed 1 base, with 13 bases lying between them. In nucleotides, the CDR3 is TGTGCCAGCAGCCAAGTAGTTCGGGGGCTTAACTATGGCTACACCTTC. The encoded protein is CASSQVVRGLNYGYTF.

V gene TRBV7-9 combines with J gene TRBJ1-1, with 9 bases aligning to TRBD1. The germline gives CDR1 SEHNR, CDR2 FQNEAQ (reference sequence). This CDR3 has 14 residues. Unmatched junction bases numbered 3, after V lost 5 bases and J lost 2 bases. CDR3 loop: CASSTTGGNTEAFF. In DNA form, the CDR3 reads TGTGCCAGCAGCACGACAGGGGGAAACACTGAAGCTTTCTTT.

The chain recombines TRBV5-4 with TRBJ1-2, with 7 positions matching TRBD1. The CDR3 loop spans 13 amino acids. Trimming at V came to 2 bases and at J to 5 bases, leaving 3 bases not matched to a gene. Germline loops: CDR1 SGHNT, CDR2 YYREEE (reference sequence). The CDR3, as DNA: TGTGCCAGCAGCTTACAGGGGAGTTATGGCTACACCTTC. Its translation is CASSLQGSYGYTF.

The chain recombines TRBV7-8 with TRBJ2-1; 8 positions match TRBD2. The CDR3 is 16 amino acids. From germline, CDR1 is SGHVS and CDR2 FQNEAQ. The J segment lost 2 bases and the V segment lost 2 bases, leaving 5 bases of the junction unmatched. CDR3 nucleotides: TGTGCCAGCAGCTTACCCCGGGGACTAGCCTACAATGAGCAGTTCTTC. Protein sequence: CASSLPRGLAYNEQFF.

J is TRBJ2-1 and V is TRBV2; D is possibly TRBD1 or TRBD2 (5 bases each). Germline assignment: CDR1 SNHLY and CDR2 FYNNEI. This CDR3 region has 14 residues. V shed 10 bases and J shed 0 bases, with 13 bases lying between them. CDR3 sequence: CATAGTDSYNEQFF. As DNA, the CDR3 is TGTGCCACCGCCGGGACGGACTCCTACAATGAGCAGTTCTTC.

This clone was seen a handful of times. This chain links TRBV6-5 with TRBJ1-3; no clear D gene. This CDR3 region has 14 residues. V lost 5 bases and J lost 2, with 10 bases in between. Germline V CDR1 and CDR2: MNHEY, SVGAGI. The CDR3 loop is CASSIGRTGNTIYF. As DNA, the CDR3 is TGTGCCAGCAGTATCGGGAGGACTGGAAACACCATATATTTT.

V gene TRBV20-1 combines with J gene TRBJ2-1, with D perhaps matching TRBD2 (5 bases). The CDR3 contains 16 residues. Trimming stripped 3 bases from V and 2 bases from J, with 17 bases between. The germline V gene encodes CDR1 DFQATT and CDR2 SNEGSKA (reference sequence). The CDR3, as DNA: TGCAGTGCTAGTTCGTCGGGGTCAAGGGCCTACAATGAGCAGTTCTTC. Its protein is CSASSSGSRAYNEQFF.

This chain connects TRBV27 to TRBJ1-1; D is unresolved. CDR1 is MNHEY, CDR2 SMNVEV, per germline (reference sequence). V gave up 3 bases and J gave up 5 bases, with 16 bases separating them. The CDR3 spans 15 residues. This CDR3 is CASSFSVTGITEAFF. The CDR3 bases are TGTGCCAGCAGTTTTAGTGTAACGGGTATAACTGAAGCTTTCTTT.

In this sample, this clone turned up once. This chain connects TRBV30 to TRBJ2-5, with D possibly matching TRBD2 (7 bases). The CDR3 runs to 11 residues. The V end was cut by 8 bases, the J end by 1 base, with 8 bases between. The V gene's germline CDR1 is GTSNPN and CDR2 SVGIG (reference sequence). CDR3 region: CARGAQETQYF. The CDR3 nucleotides read TGTGCCCGGGGGGCCCAAGAGACCCAGTACTTC.

This clone has only one observation. The chain links TRBV19 to TRBJ2-3, with D hard to call. The CDR3 covers 14 residues. V was trimmed by 3 bases and J by 4 bases, leaving 11 bases between them. Germline CDR1 is LNHDA and CDR2 is SQIVND (reference sequence). In DNA, the CDR3 is TGTGCCAGTAGTATGGCACTACCGCCAGATACGCAGTATTTT. Protein product: CASSMALPPDTQYF.

V usage is TRBV5-8 and J usage is TRBJ2-5; 8 bases are a match to TRBD1. Germline-derived CDR1 and CDR2 are SGHTS and YDEGEE. The V and J ends lost 3 bases and 5 bases, in that order; junction bases with no gene match: 6. The CDR3 loop spans 14 amino acids. The CDR3 protein is CASSYGTGFETQYF. The DNA for the CDR3 is TGTGCCAGCAGCTATGGGACAGGATTTGAGACCCAGTACTTC.

The V call is TRBV7-2, the J call TRBJ2-5, with D tentatively TRBD1 (5 bases). CDR1 SGHTA and CDR2 FQGNSA come from the germline V gene. V was clipped by 5 bases and J by 5 bases, with 15 bases between them. The CDR3 is 14 amino acids. The CDR3 loop is CASSAKRGMETQYF. The DNA for the CDR3 is TGTGCCAGCAGCGCAAAAAGGGGTATGGAGACCCAGTACTTC.

J is TRBJ2-3 and V is TRBV10-1, with D hard to call. From germline, CDR1 is WNHNN and CDR2 SYGVQD (reference sequence). V was cut by 5 bases and J by 4 bases, with 13 bases left in between. The CDR3 is made up of 14 amino acids. CDR3 nucleotide sequence: TGCGCCAGCAGTCATACTGTACTGGCAGATACGCAGTATTTT. Its protein is CASSHTVLADTQYF.